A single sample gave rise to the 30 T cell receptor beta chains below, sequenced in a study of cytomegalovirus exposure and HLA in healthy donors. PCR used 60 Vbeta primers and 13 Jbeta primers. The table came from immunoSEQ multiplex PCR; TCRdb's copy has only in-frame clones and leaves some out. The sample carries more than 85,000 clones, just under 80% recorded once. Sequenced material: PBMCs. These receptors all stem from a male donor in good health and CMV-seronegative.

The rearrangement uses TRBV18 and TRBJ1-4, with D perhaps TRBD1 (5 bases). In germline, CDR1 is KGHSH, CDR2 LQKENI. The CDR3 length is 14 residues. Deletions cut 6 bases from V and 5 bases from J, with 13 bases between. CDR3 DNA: TGTGCCAGCTCCCTCGCGGGGGTGAATGAAAAACTGTTTTTT. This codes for CASSLAGVNEKLFF. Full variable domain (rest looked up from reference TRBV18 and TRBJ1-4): NAGVMQNPRHLVRRRGQEARLRCSPMKGHSHVYWYRQLPEEGLKFMVYLQKENIIDESGMPKERFSAEFPKEGPSILRIQQVVRGDSAAYFCASSLAGVNEKLFFGSGTQLSVL.

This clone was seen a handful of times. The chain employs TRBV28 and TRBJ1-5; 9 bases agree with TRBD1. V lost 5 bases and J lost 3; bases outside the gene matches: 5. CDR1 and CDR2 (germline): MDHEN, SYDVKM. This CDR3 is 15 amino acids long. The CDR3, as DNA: TGTGCCAGCAGTCTAACAGGGGGCCTCAATCAGCCCCAGCATTTT. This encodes CASSLTGGLNQPQHF. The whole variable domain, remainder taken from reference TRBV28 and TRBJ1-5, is DVKVTQSSRYLVKRTGEKVFLECVQDMDHENMFWYRQDPGLGLRLIYFSYDVKMKEKGDIPEGYSVSREKKERFSLILESASTNQTSMYLCASSLTGGLNQPQHFGDGTRLSIL.

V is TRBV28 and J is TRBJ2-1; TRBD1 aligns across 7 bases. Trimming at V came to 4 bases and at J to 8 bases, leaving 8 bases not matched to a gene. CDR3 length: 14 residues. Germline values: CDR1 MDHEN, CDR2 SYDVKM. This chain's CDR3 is CASSSTTGEDEQFF. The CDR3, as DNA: TGTGCCAGCAGTTCTACAACAGGGGAAGATGAGCAGTTCTTC.

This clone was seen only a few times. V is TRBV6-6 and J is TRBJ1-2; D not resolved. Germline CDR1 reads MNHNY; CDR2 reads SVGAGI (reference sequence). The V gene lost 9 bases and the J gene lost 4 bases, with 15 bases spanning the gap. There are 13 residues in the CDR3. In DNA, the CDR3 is TGTGCCAGTCAAGAGGGCCGGCGCTATGGCTACACCTTC. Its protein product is CASQEGRRYGYTF.

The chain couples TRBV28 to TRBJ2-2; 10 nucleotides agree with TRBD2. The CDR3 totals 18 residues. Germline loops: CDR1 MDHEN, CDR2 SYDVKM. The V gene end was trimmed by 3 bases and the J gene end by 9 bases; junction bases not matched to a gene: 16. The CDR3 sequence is CASSFVHRLAGDDRELFF. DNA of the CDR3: TGTGCCAGCAGTTTCGTACACCGGCTAGCGGGAGATGATCGGGAGCTGTTTTTT. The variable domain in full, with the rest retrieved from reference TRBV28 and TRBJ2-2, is DVKVTQSSRYLVKRTGEKVFLECVQDMDHENMFWYRQDPGLGLRLIYFSYDVKMKEKGDIPEGYSVSREKKERFSLILESASTNQTSMYLCASSFVHRLAGDDRELFFGEGSRLTVL.

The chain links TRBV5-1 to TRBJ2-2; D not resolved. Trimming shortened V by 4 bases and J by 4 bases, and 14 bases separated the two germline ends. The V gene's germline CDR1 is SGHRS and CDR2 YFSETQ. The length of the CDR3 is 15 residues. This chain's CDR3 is CASSATPLGTGELFF. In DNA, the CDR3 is TGCGCCAGCAGCGCTACCCCCCTAGGCACCGGGGAGCTGTTTTTT.

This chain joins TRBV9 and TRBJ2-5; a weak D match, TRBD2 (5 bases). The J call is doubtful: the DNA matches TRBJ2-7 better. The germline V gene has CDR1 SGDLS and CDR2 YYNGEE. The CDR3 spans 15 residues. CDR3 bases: TGTGCCAGCAGCGTAGGAGGGTCAGGAAACTACGAGCAGTACTTC. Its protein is CASSVGGSGNYEQYF.

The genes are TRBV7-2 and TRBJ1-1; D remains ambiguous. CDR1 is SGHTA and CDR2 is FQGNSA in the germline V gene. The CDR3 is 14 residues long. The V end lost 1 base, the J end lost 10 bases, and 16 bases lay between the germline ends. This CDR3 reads CASSLGERWVGAFF. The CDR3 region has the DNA TGTGCCAGCAGCTTAGGGGAGAGGTGGGTAGGAGCTTTCTTT.

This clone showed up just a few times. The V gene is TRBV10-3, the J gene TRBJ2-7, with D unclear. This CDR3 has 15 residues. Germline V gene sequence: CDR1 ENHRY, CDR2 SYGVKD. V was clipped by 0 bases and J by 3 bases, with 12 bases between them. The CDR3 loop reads CAISESAATVYEQYF. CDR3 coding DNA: TGTGCCATCAGTGAGTCGGCGGCCACGGTCTACGAGCAGTACTTC.

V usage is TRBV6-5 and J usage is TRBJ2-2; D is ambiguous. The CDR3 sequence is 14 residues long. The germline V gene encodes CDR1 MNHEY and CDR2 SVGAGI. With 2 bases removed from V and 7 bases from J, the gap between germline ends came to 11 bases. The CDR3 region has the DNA TGTGCCAGCAGTTACATTCAGGCCGGCGGGGAGCTGTTTTTT. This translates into CASSYIQAGGELFF.

CDR3 loop: CASRDAGNTEAFF. The CDR3 nucleotides read TGTGCCAGCCGTGATGCGGGGAACACTGAAGCTTTCTTT. V is TRBV19 and J is TRBJ1-1, with D unresolved. Germline CDR1 and CDR2: LNHDA and SQIVND (reference sequence). The V and J ends lost 9 bases and 1 base respectively, with 12 bases between them. The CDR3 extends over 13 amino acids.

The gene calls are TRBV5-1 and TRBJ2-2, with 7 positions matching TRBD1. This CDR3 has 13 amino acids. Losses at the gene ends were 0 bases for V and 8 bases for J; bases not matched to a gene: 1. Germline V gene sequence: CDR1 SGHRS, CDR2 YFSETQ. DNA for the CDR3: TGCGCCAGCAGCTTGGAGGGGGCAGGGGAGCTGTTTTTT. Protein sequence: CASSLEGAGELFF.

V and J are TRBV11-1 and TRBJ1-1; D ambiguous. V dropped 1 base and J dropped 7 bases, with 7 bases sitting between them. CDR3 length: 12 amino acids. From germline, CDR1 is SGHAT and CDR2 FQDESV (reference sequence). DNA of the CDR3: TGTGCCAGCAGCTTAGAAGTTAGTGAAGCTTTCTTT. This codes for CASSLEVSEAFF.

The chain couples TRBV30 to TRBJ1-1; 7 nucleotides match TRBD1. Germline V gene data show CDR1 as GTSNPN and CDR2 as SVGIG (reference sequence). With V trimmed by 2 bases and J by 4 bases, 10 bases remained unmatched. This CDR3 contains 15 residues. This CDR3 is CAWSMGPQGGTEAFF. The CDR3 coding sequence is TGTGCCTGGAGTATGGGTCCCCAGGGGGGCACTGAAGCTTTCTTT.

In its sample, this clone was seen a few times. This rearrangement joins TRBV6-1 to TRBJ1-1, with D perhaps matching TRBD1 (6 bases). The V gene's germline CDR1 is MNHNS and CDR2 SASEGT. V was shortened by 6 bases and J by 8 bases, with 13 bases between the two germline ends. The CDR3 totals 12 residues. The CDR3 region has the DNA TGTGCCAGCAGCAAGGGGGGGACAGAAGCTTTCTTT. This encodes CASSKGGTEAFF.

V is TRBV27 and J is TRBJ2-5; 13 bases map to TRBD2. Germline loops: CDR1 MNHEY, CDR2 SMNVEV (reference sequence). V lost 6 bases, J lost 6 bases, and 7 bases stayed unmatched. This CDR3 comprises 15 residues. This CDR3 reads CASRPGLAGRQTQYF. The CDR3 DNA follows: TGTGCCAGCAGGCCGGGACTAGCGGGACGACAGACCCAGTACTTC.

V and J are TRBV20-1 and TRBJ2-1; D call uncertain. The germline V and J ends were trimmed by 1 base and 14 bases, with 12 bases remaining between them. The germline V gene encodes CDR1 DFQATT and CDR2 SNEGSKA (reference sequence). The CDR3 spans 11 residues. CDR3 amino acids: CSARGQAKEFF. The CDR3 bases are TGCAGTGCTAGAGGTCAGGCCAAAGAGTTCTTC.

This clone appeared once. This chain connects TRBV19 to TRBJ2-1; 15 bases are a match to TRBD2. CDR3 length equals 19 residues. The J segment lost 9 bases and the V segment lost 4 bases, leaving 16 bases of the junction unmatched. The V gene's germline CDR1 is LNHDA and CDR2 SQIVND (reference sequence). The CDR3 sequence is CASSTRAGTSGRLLGEQFF. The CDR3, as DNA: TGTGCCAGTAGTACCCGTGCCGGGACTAGCGGGAGGTTACTGGGTGAGCAGTTCTTC.

The CDR3 here is CASSQGFQVTNEKLFF. CDR3 sequence (DNA): TGCGCCAGCAGCCAAGGGTTCCAGGTTACTAATGAAAAACTGTTTTTT. This chain uses TRBV4-3 with TRBJ1-4; D is undetermined. The CDR3 has 16 residues. Germline values: CDR1 LGHNA, CDR2 YSLEER. V was shortened by 1 base and J by 2 bases, with 11 bases between the two germline ends.

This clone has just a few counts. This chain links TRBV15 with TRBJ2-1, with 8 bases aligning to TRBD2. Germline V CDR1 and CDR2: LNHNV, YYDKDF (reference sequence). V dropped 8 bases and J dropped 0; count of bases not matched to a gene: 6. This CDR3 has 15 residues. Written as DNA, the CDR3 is TGTGCCACCTCGGGCGGGGGGAGCTCCTACAATGAGCAGTTCTTC. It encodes CATSGGGSSYNEQFF.

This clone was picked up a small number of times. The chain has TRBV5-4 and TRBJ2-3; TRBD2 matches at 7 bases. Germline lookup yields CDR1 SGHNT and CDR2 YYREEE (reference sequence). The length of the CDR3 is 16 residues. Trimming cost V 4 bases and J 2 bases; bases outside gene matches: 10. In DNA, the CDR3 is TGTGCCAGCAGCCAAGGGCTAGCGGCGTACACAGATACGCAGTATTTT. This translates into CASSQGLAAYTDTQYF.

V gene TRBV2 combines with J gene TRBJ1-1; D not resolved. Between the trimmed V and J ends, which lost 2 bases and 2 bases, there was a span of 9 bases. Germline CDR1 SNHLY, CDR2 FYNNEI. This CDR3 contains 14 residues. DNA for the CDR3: TGTGCCAGCAGTGAAATACAGCTAAACACTGAAGCTTTCTTT. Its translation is CASSEIQLNTEAFF.

The CDR3 nucleotides read TGTGCCACACGTCGAGGACAGGGGGTAAACGAGCAGTACTTC. Its protein is CATRRGQGVNEQYF. The V and J genes are TRBV6-1 and TRBJ2-7, with 10 bases lining up with TRBD1. The CDR3 consists of 14 residues. Trimming at V came to 10 bases and at J to 5 bases, leaving 11 bases not matched to a gene. From germline, CDR1 is MNHNS and CDR2 SASEGT.

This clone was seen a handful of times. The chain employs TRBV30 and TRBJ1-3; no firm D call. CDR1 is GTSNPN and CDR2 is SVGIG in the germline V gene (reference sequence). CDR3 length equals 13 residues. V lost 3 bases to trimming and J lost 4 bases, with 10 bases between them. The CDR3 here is CAWRLPAGNTIYF. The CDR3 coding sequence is TGTGCCTGGAGACTCCCCGCCGGAAACACCATATATTTT.

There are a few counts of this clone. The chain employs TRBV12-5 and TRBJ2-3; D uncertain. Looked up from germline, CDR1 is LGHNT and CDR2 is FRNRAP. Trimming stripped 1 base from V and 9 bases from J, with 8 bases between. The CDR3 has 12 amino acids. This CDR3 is CASGLDISTQYF. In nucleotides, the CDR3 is TGTGCTAGTGGTTTGGACATCTCGACGCAGTATTTT.

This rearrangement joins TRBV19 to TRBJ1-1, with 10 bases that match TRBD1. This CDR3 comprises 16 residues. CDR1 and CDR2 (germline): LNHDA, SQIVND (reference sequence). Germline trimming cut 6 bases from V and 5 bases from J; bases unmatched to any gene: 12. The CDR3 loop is CASRNRDRGIGTEAFF. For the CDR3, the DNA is TGTGCCAGTAGGAACCGGGACAGGGGAATAGGAACTGAAGCTTTCTTT. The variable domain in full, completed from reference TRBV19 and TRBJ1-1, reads DGGITQSPKYLFRKEGQNVTLSCEQNLNHDAMYWYRQDPGQGLRLIYYSQIVNDFQKGDIAEGYSVSREKKESFPLTVTSAQKNPTAFYLCASRNRDRGIGTEAFFGQGTRLTVV.

CDR3: CASRSGETQYF. CDR3 nucleotides: TGTGCCAGCCGGTCGGGGGAGACCCAGTACTTC. The chain links TRBV11-2 to TRBJ2-5, with a possible D match to TRBD2 (5 bases). This CDR3 has 11 residues. CDR1 is SGHAT, CDR2 FQNNGV, per germline. The V end lost 8 bases, the J end lost 5 bases, and 9 bases lay between the germline ends.

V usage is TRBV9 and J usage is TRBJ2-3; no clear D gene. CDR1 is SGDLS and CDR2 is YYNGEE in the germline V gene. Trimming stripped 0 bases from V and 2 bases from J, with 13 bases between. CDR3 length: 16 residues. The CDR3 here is CASSVAIAGNTDTQYF. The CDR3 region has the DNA TGTGCCAGCAGCGTAGCTATAGCTGGCAACACAGATACGCAGTATTTT.

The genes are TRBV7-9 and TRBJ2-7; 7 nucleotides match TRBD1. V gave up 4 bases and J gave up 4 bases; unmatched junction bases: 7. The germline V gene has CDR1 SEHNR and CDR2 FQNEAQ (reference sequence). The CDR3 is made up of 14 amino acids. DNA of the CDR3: TGTGCCAGCAGCTCCTACAGGGGAAGGTACGAGCAGTACTTC. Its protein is CASSSYRGRYEQYF.

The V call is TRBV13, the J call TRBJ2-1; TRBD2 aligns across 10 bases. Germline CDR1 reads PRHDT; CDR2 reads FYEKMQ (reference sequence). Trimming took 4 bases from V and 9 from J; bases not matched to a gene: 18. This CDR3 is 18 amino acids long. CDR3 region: CASSSIIGGLAGDSEQFF. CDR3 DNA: TGTGCCAGCAGCTCGATTATCGGGGGGCTAGCGGGAGATTCTGAGCAGTTCTTC.